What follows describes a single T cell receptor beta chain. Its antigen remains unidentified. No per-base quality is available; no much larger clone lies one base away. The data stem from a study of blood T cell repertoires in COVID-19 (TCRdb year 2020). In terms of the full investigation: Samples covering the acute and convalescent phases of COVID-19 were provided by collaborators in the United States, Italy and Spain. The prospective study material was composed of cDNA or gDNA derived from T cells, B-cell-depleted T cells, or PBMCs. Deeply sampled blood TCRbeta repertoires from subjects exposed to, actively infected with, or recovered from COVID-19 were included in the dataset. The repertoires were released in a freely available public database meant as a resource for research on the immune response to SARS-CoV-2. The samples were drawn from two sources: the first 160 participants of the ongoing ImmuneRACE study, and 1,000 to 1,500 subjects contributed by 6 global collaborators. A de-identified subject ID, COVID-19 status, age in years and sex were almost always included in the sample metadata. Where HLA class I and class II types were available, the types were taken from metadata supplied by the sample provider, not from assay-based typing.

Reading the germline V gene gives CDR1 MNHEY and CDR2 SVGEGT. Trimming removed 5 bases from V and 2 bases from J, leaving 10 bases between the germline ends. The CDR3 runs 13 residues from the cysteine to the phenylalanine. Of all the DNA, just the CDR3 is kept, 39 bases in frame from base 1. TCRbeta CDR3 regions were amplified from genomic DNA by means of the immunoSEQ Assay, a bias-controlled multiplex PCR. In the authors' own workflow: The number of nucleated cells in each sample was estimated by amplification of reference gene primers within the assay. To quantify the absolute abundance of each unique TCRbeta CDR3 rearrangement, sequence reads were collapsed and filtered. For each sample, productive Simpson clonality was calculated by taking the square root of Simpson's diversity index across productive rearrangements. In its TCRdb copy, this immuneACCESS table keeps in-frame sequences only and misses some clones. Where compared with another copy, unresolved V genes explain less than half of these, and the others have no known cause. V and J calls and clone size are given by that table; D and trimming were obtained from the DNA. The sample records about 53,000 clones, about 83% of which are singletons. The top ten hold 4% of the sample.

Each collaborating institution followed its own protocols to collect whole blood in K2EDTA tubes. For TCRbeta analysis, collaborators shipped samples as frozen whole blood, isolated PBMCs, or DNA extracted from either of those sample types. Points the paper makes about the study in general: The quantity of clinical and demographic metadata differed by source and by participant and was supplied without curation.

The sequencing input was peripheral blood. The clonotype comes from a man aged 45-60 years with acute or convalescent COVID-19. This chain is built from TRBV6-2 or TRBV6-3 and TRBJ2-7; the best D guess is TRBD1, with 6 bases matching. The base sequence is TGTGCCAGCAGTGGGCAGGGGACCTACGAGCAGTACTTC. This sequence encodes CASSGQGTYEQYF.